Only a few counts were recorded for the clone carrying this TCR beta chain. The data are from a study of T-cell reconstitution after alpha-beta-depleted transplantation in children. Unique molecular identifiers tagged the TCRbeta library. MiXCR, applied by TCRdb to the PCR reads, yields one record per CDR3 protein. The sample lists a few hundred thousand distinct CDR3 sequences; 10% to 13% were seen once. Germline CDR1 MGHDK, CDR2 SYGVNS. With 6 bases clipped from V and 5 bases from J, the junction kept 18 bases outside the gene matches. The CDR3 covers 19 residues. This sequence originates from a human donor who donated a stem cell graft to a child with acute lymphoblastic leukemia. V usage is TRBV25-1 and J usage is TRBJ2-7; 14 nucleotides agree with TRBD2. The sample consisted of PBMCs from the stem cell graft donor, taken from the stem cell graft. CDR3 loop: CASSRPRSTGLAGVDEQYF. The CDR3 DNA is TGTGCCAGCAGCAGACCCAGGTCTACGGGACTAGCGGGAGTCGACGAGCAGTACTTC.